The 13 T cell receptor beta chains below all came from one sample that was sequenced in a study of cytomegalovirus exposure and HLA in healthy donors. A multiplex PCR was run with 60 Vbeta primers and 13 Jbeta primers. Produced via immunoSEQ multiplex PCR; TCRdb's table is partial and in-frame only. The sample yields some 190,000 clones, about four fifths seen once. Sequencing input: PBMCs. The source of these receptors is a woman aged 40 to 50 in good health and CMV-seronegative.

The genes are TRBV5-1 and TRBJ2-7; tentatively, D is TRBD1 (6 bases). The V gene's germline CDR1 is SGHRS and CDR2 YFSETQ. The CDR3 is made up of 13 amino acids. V lost 5 bases and J 6 bases, leaving 15 bases between the germline ends. CDR3 sequence: CASSYGQQSEQYF. The CDR3 DNA reads TGCGCCAGCAGTTACGGACAGCAAAGCGAGCAGTACTTC.

The chain joins TRBV2 to TRBJ2-3; 15 bases line up with TRBD2. The CDR3 loop spans 18 amino acids. CDR1 and CDR2 from the germline V gene are SNHLY and FYNNEI. V trimming: 3 bases; J trimming: 2 bases; junction bases outside the gene matches: 6. The CDR3 reads CASSDSGLAGGITDTQYF. The CDR3 nucleotides read TGTGCCAGCAGTGATTCCGGACTAGCGGGAGGGATCACAGATACGCAGTATTTT.

The chain recombines TRBV5-6 with TRBJ1-1; perhaps TRBD1 as D (6 bases). Germline V gene lookup returns CDR1 SGHDT and CDR2 YYEEEE. Trimming took 4 bases from V and 1 from J, leaving 20 bases between them. CDR3 length: 17 residues. This CDR3 reads CASSPPEWGGPNTEAFF. Here the CDR3 DNA reads TGTGCCAGCAGCCCGCCCGAGTGGGGGGGGCCGAACACTGAAGCTTTCTTT.

Notes on this clone: Within the sample, other DNA sequences also encode this same CDR3. The chain combines TRBV30 with TRBJ1-5; no reliable D call. V shed 1 base and J shed 0 bases, with 7 bases lying between them. Germline CDR1 and CDR2: GTSNPN and SVGIG (reference sequence). The CDR3 consists of 14 residues. CDR3 region: CAWSAGDSNQPQHF. CDR3 nucleotide sequence: TGTGCCTGGAGTGCCGGGGATAGCAATCAGCCCCAGCATTTT.

The chain couples TRBV11-3 to TRBJ1-1, with no clear D. The CDR3 sequence is 16 residues long. Germline assignment: CDR1 SGHNT and CDR2 YENEEA. Trimming cost V 5 bases and J 1 base, with 17 bases left between them. The CDR3 loop reads CASSPPVITWNTEAFF. The CDR3 nucleotides are TGTGCCAGCAGCCCGCCGGTTATTACGTGGAACACTGAAGCTTTCTTT.

The chain uses TRBV6-5 and TRBJ2-3, with a tentative D call TRBD1 (6 bases). Trimming took 0 bases from V and 4 from J, leaving 11 bases between them. The CDR3 length is 15 residues. Germline loops: CDR1 MNHEY, CDR2 SVGAGI. The CDR3 nucleotides read TGTGCCAGCAGTTACTCCCGGTACAGGGCAGATACGCAGTATTTT. It codes for CASSYSRYRADTQYF.

The CDR3 nucleotides read TGCGCCAGCAGCCCGGACAGGGGTGGGGAAAAACTGTTTTTT. Encoded protein: CASSPDRGGEKLFF. The chain employs TRBV5-1 and TRBJ1-4; 9 nucleotides agree with TRBD1. CDR1 is SGHRS, CDR2 YFSETQ, per germline. Losses at the gene ends were 4 bases for V and 8 bases for J; bases not matched to a gene: 6. The CDR3 has 14 residues.

The chain joins TRBV9 to TRBJ2-1; TRBD2 matches at 11 bases. This CDR3 is 15 amino acids long. V lost 3 bases, J lost 7 bases, and 6 bases stayed unmatched. CDR1 is SGDLS and CDR2 is YYNGEE in the germline V gene. As DNA, the CDR3 is TGTGCCAGCAGCGACTCTAGCGGGAGGTGGAATGAGCAGTTCTTC. Protein sequence: CASSDSSGRWNEQFF. The full variable domain, its missing parts supplied by reference TRBV9 and TRBJ2-1, is DSGVTQTPKHLITATGQRVTLRCSPRSGDLSVYWYQQSLDQGLQFLIQYYNGEERAKGNILERFSAQQFPDLHSELNLSSLELGDSALYFCASSDSSGRWNEQFFGPGTRLTVL.

The rearrangement uses TRBV10-3 and TRBJ2-1; 8 positions match TRBD2. J gave up 4 bases and V 0 bases, and 14 bases lay outside the gene matches. The CDR3 length is 19 residues. Germline CDR1 is ENHRY and CDR2 is SYGVKD. The CDR3 loop is CAISESQGGTGGPYNEQFF. In DNA, the CDR3 is TGTGCCATCAGTGAGTCACAGGGCGGAACGGGAGGGCCATACAATGAGCAGTTCTTC.

The chain recombines TRBV19 with TRBJ1-3; D is undetermined. The CDR3 length is 15 residues. From germline, CDR1 is LNHDA and CDR2 SQIVND (reference sequence). Trimming stripped 4 bases from V and 2 bases from J, with 12 bases between. As DNA, the CDR3 is TGTGCCAGTAGTACCCGACATCAGGCTGGAAACACCATATATTTT. Translating it yields CASSTRHQAGNTIYF.

The chain uses TRBV11-3 and TRBJ1-1, with 8 bases identical to TRBD1. Trimming cost V 8 bases and J 4 bases; bases outside gene matches: 15. Per the germline V gene, CDR1 is SGHNT and CDR2 is YENEEA. The CDR3 runs to 16 residues. CDR3 loop: CASCHKWTGWATEAFF. The CDR3 DNA follows: TGTGCCAGCTGCCATAAGTGGACAGGGTGGGCCACTGAAGCTTTCTTT. Full variable domain (outside the CDR3, taken from reference TRBV11-3 and TRBJ1-1): EAGVVQSPRYKIIEKKQPVAFWCNPISGHNTLYWYLQNLGQGPELLIRYENEEAVDDSQLPKDRFSAERLKGVDSTLKIQPAELGDSAVYLCASCHKWTGWATEAFFGQGTRLTVV.

The rearrangement links TRBV5-1 to TRBJ2-1; D unresolved. Germline-derived CDR1 and CDR2 are SGHRS and YFSETQ. V lost 0 bases and J 5 bases, leaving 3 bases between the germline ends. CDR3 size: 12 residues. CDR3 sequence: CASSLDNNEQFF. The CDR3 bases are TGCGCCAGCAGCTTGGACAACAATGAGCAGTTCTTC.

The V gene is TRBV27, the J gene TRBJ1-1, with D possibly TRBD1 on 5 matching bases. The CDR3 length is 11 residues. Germline-derived CDR1 and CDR2 are MNHEY and SMNVEV (reference sequence). V was trimmed by 5 bases and J by 8 bases, leaving 9 bases between them. The CDR3 nucleotides read TGTGCCAGCAGTCCTCGGACAGAAGCTTTCTTT. Its protein is CASSPRTEAFF.